Listed here are 32 T cell receptor beta chains from one sample, sequenced in a study of CD8+ T cells in alopecia areata. The sequencing template was cDNA reverse transcribed from extracted RNA. Method: immunoSEQ multiplex PCR; TCRdb's copy keeps in-frame clones and lacks some. The sample includes approximately 210,000 clones, roughly 40% seen only once; the top ten take roughly 2.6%. Treatment noted: oral pan-JAK inhibitor, 5-10 mg twice daily. The sequences come from CD4+ T cells sorted from blood, collected around week 36, from a patient treated with tofacitinib. The origin of the receptors is a human donor with alopecia areata.

The V call is TRBV2, the J call TRBJ2-5; 10 bases map to TRBD2. Germline CDR1 reads SNHLY; CDR2 reads FYNNEI. V shed 7 bases and J 3 bases; nucleotides not matched to a gene: 5. The CDR3 runs 14 residues. CDR3 loop: CASKPSGSKETQYF. CDR3 nucleotides: TGTGCCAGCAAACCTAGCGGGAGTAAAGAGACCCAGTACTTC.

J is TRBJ2-5 and V is TRBV15; possible D gene TRBD2, 5 bases. The CDR3 contains 15 residues. Trimming pared 0 bases from V and 5 bases from J, leaving 13 bases between. CDR1 is LNHNV and CDR2 is YYDKDF in the germline V gene (reference sequence). This CDR3 is CATSRDRVPGETQYF. The CDR3 DNA follows: TGTGCCACCAGCAGAGATCGAGTGCCGGGGGAGACCCAGTACTTC.

This chain joins TRBV18 and TRBJ2-5; D might be TRBD2 (5 bases). In germline, CDR1 is KGHSH, CDR2 LQKENI. The CDR3 has 12 residues. Trimming removed 5 bases at V and 1 base at J, with 5 bases between. The CDR3 DNA is TGTGCCAGCTCAACTAGCCAAGAGACCCAGTACTTC. Translated: CASSTSQETQYF.

The chain joins TRBV4-2 to TRBJ2-1; tentatively, D is TRBD1 (5 bases). Germline CDR1 reads LGHNA; CDR2 reads YNFKEQ. There are 14 residues in the CDR3. V lost 4 bases and J lost 8, with 15 bases in between. CDR3 nucleotide sequence: TGTGCCAGCAGCCTCAGGGAAGGGATCGATGAGCAGTTCTTC. It encodes CASSLREGIDEQFF.

This clone was counted once. The chain couples TRBV9 to TRBJ2-3; D not certain. Looked up from germline, CDR1 is SGDLS and CDR2 is YYNGEE. V dropped 1 base and J dropped 11 bases, with 14 bases sitting between them. The CDR3 runs to 13 residues. The CDR3 sequence is CASSVTELAMQYF. For the CDR3, the DNA is TGTGCCAGCAGCGTAACTGAACTGGCTATGCAGTATTTT.

Of note for this clone: Other DNA sequences of this sample code for an identical CDR3. This chain links TRBV29-1 with TRBJ2-7; D is perhaps TRBD1 (6 bases). V was pared by 5 bases and J by 3 bases, with 8 bases between. The germline V gene encodes CDR1 SQVTM and CDR2 ANQGSEA. There are 11 residues in the CDR3. CDR3 nucleotides: TGCAGCGTTAAACAGGGCTACGAGCAGTACTTC. Protein product: CSVKQGYEQYF.

The gene calls are TRBV30 and TRBJ2-7; TRBD2 matches 10 bases. Germline loops: CDR1 GTSNPN, CDR2 SVGIG (reference sequence). The junction had 8 bases not matched to a gene; V was cut back by 3 bases and J by 6 bases. The length of the CDR3 is 14 residues. The CDR3 nucleotides read TGTGCCTGGAGACGAGCGGGAGGGACGGGCGAGCAGTACTTC. It codes for CAWRRAGGTGEQYF.

The chain carries TRBV6-1 and TRBJ1-5, with D perhaps TRBD1 (5 bases). Germline V gives CDR1 MNHNS, CDR2 SASEGT. Trimming removed 0 bases at V and 5 bases at J, with 11 bases between. This CDR3 is 15 amino acids long. CDR3 loop: CASSEAGASYQPQHF. CDR3 sequence (DNA): TGTGCCAGCAGTGAAGCCGGGGCCTCTTATCAGCCCCAGCATTTT.

This clone was found once. The chain couples TRBV9 to TRBJ2-5, with 15 bases lining up with TRBD2. Germline assignment: CDR1 SGDLS and CDR2 YYNGEE. The CDR3 loop spans 20 amino acids. Losses at the gene ends were 0 bases for V and 2 bases for J; bases not matched to a gene: 11. This CDR3 is CASSVATGTSGRTIQETQYF. The CDR3 coding sequence is TGTGCCAGCAGCGTAGCTACAGGGACTAGCGGGAGGACGATACAAGAGACCCAGTACTTC.

As DNA, the CDR3 is TGTGCCACCAGCAGAGAAGGAGGCAGAGAAGGGGATACGCAGTATTTT. Translation gives CATSREGGREGDTQYF. This chain links TRBV15 with TRBJ2-3, with D perhaps TRBD2 (5 bases). The CDR3 is 16 amino acids. Germline V lookup: CDR1 LNHNV, CDR2 YYDKDF (reference sequence). Trimming removed 0 bases at V and 6 bases at J, with 16 bases between.

This clone has just a few counts. CDR3 sequence (DNA): TGTGCCAGCAGCGTACTAGCCCAGGTTAGCTATGAGCAGTTCTTC. This sequence encodes CASSVLAQVSYEQFF. The rearrangement links TRBV7-2 to TRBJ2-1, with TRBD2 as a possible D gene (6 bases). V gave up 5 bases and J gave up 8 bases, with 19 bases separating them. Germline V CDR1 and CDR2: SGHTA, FQGNSA. This CDR3 has 15 amino acids.

The rearrangement uses TRBV9 and TRBJ2-7; weak D call: TRBD2 (6 bases). The CDR3 runs 13 residues. CDR1 is SGDLS, CDR2 YYNGEE, per germline. V was cut by 0 bases and J by 2 bases, with 6 bases left in between. The CDR3 protein is CASSVGEAYEQYF. CDR3 DNA sequence: TGTGCCAGCAGCGTAGGGGAGGCCTACGAGCAGTACTTC.

V usage is TRBV10-3 and J usage is TRBJ2-3; 9 bases are a match to TRBD2. CDR1 and CDR2 from the germline V gene are ENHRY and SYGVKD. V was clipped by 4 bases and J by 4 bases; unmatched bases: 3. The CDR3 has 14 residues. CDR3 protein: CAISAAGGSDTQYF. CDR3 coding DNA: TGTGCCATCAGTGCAGCGGGAGGCTCAGATACGCAGTATTTT.

This clone was seen only a few times. DNA of the CDR3: TGCAGCACAGGGGACGCTAACAGTGAGCAGTTCTTC. Translation: CSTGDANSEQFF. The rearrangement joins TRBV29-1 to TRBJ2-1, with TRBD1 matching 7 bases. Germline CDR1 reads SQVTM; CDR2 reads ANQGSEA. The CDR3 spans 12 residues. With 8 bases clipped from V and 9 bases from J, the junction kept 10 bases outside the gene matches.

The genes are TRBV11-1 and TRBJ1-2; 10 bases match TRBD1. The ends lost 5 bases at V and 7 bases at J; junction bases unmatched: 7. The CDR3 totals 14 residues. Germline V gene lookup returns CDR1 SGHAT and CDR2 FQDESV (reference sequence). DNA for the CDR3: TGTGCCAGCAGCAAAACCGGGACAGGGGCTGGCTACACCTTC. This translates into CASSKTGTGAGYTF.

This clone was counted a few times. One end of the junction does not line up with germline, which may come from a read error. This chain links TRBV28 with TRBJ2-7; D uncertain. The CDR3 runs 16 residues. The V gene's germline CDR1 is MDHEN and CDR2 SYDVKM. This chain's CDR3 is CASIPSLRDSLRWKDF. The CDR3 DNA reads TGTGCCAGCATTCCTTCCTTGCGAGACTCGCTACGGTGGAAAGACTTC.

The rearrangement uses TRBV10-3 and TRBJ1-2, with D hard to call. CDR1 and CDR2 from the germline V gene are ENHRY and SYGVKD. This CDR3 has 14 residues. The germline V and J ends were trimmed by 10 bases and 4 bases, with 19 bases remaining between them. The CDR3 spells CARAEGANSYGYTF. Here the CDR3 DNA reads TGTGCCAGAGCGGAGGGAGCCAATTCCTATGGCTACACCTTC.

This chain uses TRBV4-1 with TRBJ1-1; D is perhaps TRBD1 (6 bases). Trimming took off 3 bases at V and 0 bases at J, with 14 bases between the two ends. Germline CDR1 reads MGHRA; CDR2 reads YSYEKL. The CDR3 length is 16 residues. Here the CDR3 reads CASSHDYRTVNTEAFF. For the CDR3, the DNA is TGCGCCAGCAGCCATGATTACAGGACAGTGAACACTGAAGCTTTCTTT.

This chain uses TRBV6-5 with TRBJ2-7; no clear D gene. From germline, CDR1 is MNHEY and CDR2 SVGAGI. V lost 0 bases and J lost 3, with 6 bases in between. The CDR3 has 13 amino acids. CDR3 DNA sequence: TGTGCCAGCAGTTACTCGCGCCGCTACGAGCAGTACTTC. This codes for CASSYSRRYEQYF.

This chain uses TRBV30 with TRBJ2-7, with TRBD2 matching 9 bases. CDR1 GTSNPN and CDR2 SVGIG come from the germline V gene (reference sequence). There are 14 residues in the CDR3. V lost 1 base, J lost 7 bases, and 8 bases stayed unmatched. This CDR3 reads CAWSGDSGSREQYF. The CDR3 DNA is TGTGCCTGGAGTGGGGATAGCGGGAGTAGAGAGCAGTACTTC.

The chain joins TRBV30 to TRBJ2-7, with D possibly matching TRBD2 (6 bases). Germline loops: CDR1 GTSNPN, CDR2 SVGIG (reference sequence). The V end lost 0 bases, the J end lost 7 bases, and 7 bases lay between the germline ends. The CDR3 sequence is 11 residues long. The CDR3, as DNA: TGTGCCTGGAGTGTACGGGAGGAGCAGTACTTC. It translates to CAWSVREEQYF. The whole variable domain, filled in from reference TRBV30 and TRBJ2-7, reads SQTIHQWPATLVQPVGSPLSLECTVEGTSNPNLYWYRQAAGRGLQLLFYSVGIGQISSEVPQNLSASRPQDRQFILSSKKLLLSDSGFYLCAWSVREEQYFGPGTRLTVT.

This clone was found once. This chain connects TRBV15 to TRBJ2-3; D may be TRBD2 (6 bases). In germline, CDR1 is LNHNV, CDR2 YYDKDF (reference sequence). The V and J ends lost 0 bases and 2 bases respectively, with 15 bases between them. CDR3 length equals 17 residues. CDR3 amino acids: CATSRDPRAGTTDTQYF. The CDR3 nucleotides are TGTGCCACCAGCAGAGATCCGCGCGCGGGAACCACAGATACGCAGTATTTT. The full variable domain, with the rest looked up from reference TRBV15 and TRBJ2-3, is DAMVIQNPRYQVTQFGKPVTLSCSQTLNHNVMYWYQQKSSQAPKLLFHYYDKDFNNEADTPDNFQSRRPNTSFCFLDIRSPGLGDTAMYLCATSRDPRAGTTDTQYFGPGTRLTVL.

The chain uses TRBV28 and TRBJ2-3; 7 bases match TRBD2. Trimming cost V 3 bases and J 4 bases; bases outside gene matches: 13. The CDR3 has 17 amino acids. From germline, CDR1 is MDHEN and CDR2 SYDVKM. The CDR3 DNA sequence: TGTGCCAGCAGTTTTGGGTTCAGTGGGAGGGTCGCAGATACGCAGTATTTT. Amino acids: CASSFGFSGRVADTQYF.

For the CDR3, the DNA is TGCGCCAGCAGCTTGGGACAGGGAGCGGGCACAGATACGCAGTATTTT. Its protein product is CASSLGQGAGTDTQYF. V usage is TRBV5-1 and J usage is TRBJ2-3, with 7 bases identical to TRBD1. Trimming removed 0 bases from V and 1 base from J; junction bases left unmatched: 5. The CDR3 is 16 amino acids. From germline, CDR1 is SGHRS and CDR2 YFSETQ.

The chain carries TRBV9 and TRBJ2-5; 7 bases align to TRBD2. With V trimmed by 3 bases and J by 3 bases, 8 bases remained unmatched. The CDR3 extends over 15 amino acids. The germline V gene encodes CDR1 SGDLS and CDR2 YYNGEE. CDR3 region: CASSARGLVEETQYF. CDR3 DNA sequence: TGTGCCAGCAGCGCCCGAGGACTAGTTGAAGAGACCCAGTACTTC. Looking up the rest from reference TRBV9 and TRBJ2-5 gives the full variable domain: DSGVTQTPKHLITATGQRVTLRCSPRSGDLSVYWYQQSLDQGLQFLIQYYNGEERAKGNILERFSAQQFPDLHSELNLSSLELGDSALYFCASSARGLVEETQYFGPGTRLLVL.

This chain uses TRBV4-2 with TRBJ1-2; tentatively, D is TRBD1 (5 bases). This CDR3 region has 16 residues. Per germline, CDR1 LGHNA and CDR2 YNFKEQ. The V gene lost 3 bases and the J gene lost 6 bases, with 20 bases spanning the gap. For the CDR3, the DNA is TGTGCCAGCAGCCAGGAAACAACAGGAACCCGGGATGGCTACACCTTC. Translating gives CASSQETTGTRDGYTF.

In this sample, this clone turned up a few times. The chain combines TRBV7-2 with TRBJ2-1; 9 bases are shared with TRBD1. This CDR3 spans 15 amino acids. The J segment lost 1 base and the V segment lost 4 bases, leaving 2 bases of the junction unmatched. From germline, CDR1 is SGHTA and CDR2 FQGNSA. Here the CDR3 reads CASSSGQGSYNEQFF. The CDR3 DNA is TGTGCCAGCAGCTCGGGACAGGGTTCCTACAATGAGCAGTTCTTC.

This clone was seen a handful of times. CDR3 in DNA: TGTGCCAGCAGTGCTTCCGGGACAACTAACTATGGCTACACCTTC. Amino acids: CASSASGTTNYGYTF. The chain links TRBV5-4 to TRBJ1-2; tentative D call: TRBD1 (6 bases). The CDR3 consists of 15 residues. Germline CDR1 is SGHNT and CDR2 is YYREEE (reference sequence). V lost 5 bases and J lost 0, with 14 bases in between.

This sequence joins TRBV30 and TRBJ1-3; D is unresolved. The germline V gene has CDR1 GTSNPN and CDR2 SVGIG (reference sequence). The CDR3 extends over 10 amino acids. V lost 4 bases and J 3 bases, leaving 1 base between the germline ends. In DNA, the CDR3 is TGTGCCTGGAATGGAAACACCATATATTTT. Residues: CAWNGNTIYF.

This chain joins TRBV7-9 and TRBJ1-1; possibly TRBD1 for D (5 bases). This CDR3 region has 17 residues. Germline V gives CDR1 SEHNR, CDR2 FQNEAQ (reference sequence). V was shortened by 4 bases and J by 0 bases, with 18 bases between the two germline ends. The CDR3 nucleotides are TGTGCCAGCAGCTCAGGCAGCCGGGGCTTTCTGAACACTGAAGCTTTCTTT. Protein: CASSSGSRGFLNTEAFF. Full variable domain (outside the CDR3, taken from reference TRBV7-9 and TRBJ1-1): DTGVSQNPRHKITKRGQNVTFRCDPISEHNRLYWYRQTLGQGPEFLTYFQNEAQLEKSRLLSDRFSAERPKGSFSTLEIQRTEQGDSAMYLCASSSGSRGFLNTEAFFGQGTRLTVV.

The chain carries TRBV10-3 and TRBJ2-7; no reliable D call. Trimming stripped 6 bases from V and 5 bases from J, with 8 bases between. Germline CDR1 and CDR2: ENHRY and SYGVKD. This CDR3 is 11 amino acids long. The CDR3: CAISDRDEQYF. The CDR3 DNA reads TGTGCCATCAGCGACCGCGACGAGCAGTACTTC.

This clone appeared a few times. The chain joins TRBV29-1 to TRBJ2-1, with unresolved D. Germline CDR1 and CDR2: SQVTM and ANQGSEA. The CDR3 runs to 14 residues. V was trimmed by 0 bases and J by 8 bases, leaving 14 bases between them. The CDR3 DNA reads TGCAGCGTTGAAGATCAGAACAGCCGAGATGAGCAGTTCTTC. It specifies CSVEDQNSRDEQFF.